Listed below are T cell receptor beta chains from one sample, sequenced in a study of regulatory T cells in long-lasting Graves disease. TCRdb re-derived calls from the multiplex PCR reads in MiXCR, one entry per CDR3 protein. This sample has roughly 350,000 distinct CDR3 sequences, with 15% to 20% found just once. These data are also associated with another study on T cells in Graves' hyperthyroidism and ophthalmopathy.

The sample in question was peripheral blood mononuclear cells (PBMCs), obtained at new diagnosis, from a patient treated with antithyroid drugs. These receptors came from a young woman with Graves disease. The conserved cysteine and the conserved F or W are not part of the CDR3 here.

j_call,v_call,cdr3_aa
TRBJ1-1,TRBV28,ASSPGQGVWAEAF
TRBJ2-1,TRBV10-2,ASSEPEVPPYNEQF
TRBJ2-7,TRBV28,ASRGGSYEQY
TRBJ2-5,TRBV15,ATSRDRAPQETQY
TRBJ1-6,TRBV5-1,ASSAEDRGNSPLH
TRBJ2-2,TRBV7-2,ASTRDRGRSGELF
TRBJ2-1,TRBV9,ASSVSTLGFLNEQF
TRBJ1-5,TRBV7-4,ASNGGREGNQPQH
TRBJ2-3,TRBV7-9,ASSPSGTSVVPDTQY
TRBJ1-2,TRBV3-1,ASSPGQSYGCT
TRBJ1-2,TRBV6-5,ASSYGGIYGYT
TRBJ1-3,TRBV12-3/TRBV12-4,ASSAGTGGRGNTIY
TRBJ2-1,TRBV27,ASTTPGPGRYNEQF
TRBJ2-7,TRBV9,ASSVEVGYEQY
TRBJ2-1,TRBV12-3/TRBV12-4,ASRRQGSYNEQF
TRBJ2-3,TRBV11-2,ASSPGRYTQY
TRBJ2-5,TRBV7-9,ASSSTRGQETQY
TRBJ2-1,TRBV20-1,SARDTSGEGKVKQF
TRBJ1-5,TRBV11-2,ASSGGTGGNQPQH
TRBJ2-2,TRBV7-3,ASSSRDRVTGELF
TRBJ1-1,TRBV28,ASSFYLPGEANTEAF
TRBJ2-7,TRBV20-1,SAPPGEPYEQY
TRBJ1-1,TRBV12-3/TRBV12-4,ASRKRRKNTEAF
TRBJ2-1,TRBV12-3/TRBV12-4,ASRSTRMNEQF
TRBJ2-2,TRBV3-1,ASSQGQQYTGELF
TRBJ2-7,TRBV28,ASSLVGVNPTYEQY
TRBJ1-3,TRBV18,ASSVPGDRGPTGNTIY
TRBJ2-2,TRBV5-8,ASSPASGQGTTGELF
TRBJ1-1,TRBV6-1,ASGLRDTEAF
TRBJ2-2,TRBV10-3,AISEGAAGTGTTGELF
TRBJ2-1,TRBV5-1,ASSLGTSDGEQF
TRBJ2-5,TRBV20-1,SARTTSVKTQY
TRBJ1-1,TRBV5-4,ASSPGGRTAGNTEAF
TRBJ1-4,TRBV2,ASRQTTNEKLF
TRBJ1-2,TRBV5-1,ASSLVDVRDGYT
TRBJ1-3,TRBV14,ASSRGQSSGNTIY
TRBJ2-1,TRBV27,ASSPGTGGLQF
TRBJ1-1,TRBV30,ASASRSEAF
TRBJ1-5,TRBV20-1,SAKPSRGFSNQPQH
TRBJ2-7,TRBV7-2,ASSSGRRSSYEQY
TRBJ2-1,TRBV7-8,ASSSQRGKGTYNEQF
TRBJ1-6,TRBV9,ASSADISPLH
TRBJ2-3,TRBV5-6,ASSLSGLTDTQY
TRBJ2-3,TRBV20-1,SATGTGKFSTDTQY
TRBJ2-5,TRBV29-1,SAGGETQY
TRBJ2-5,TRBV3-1,ASSQGPRTQY
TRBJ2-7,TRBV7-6,ASSLGWSQPYEQY
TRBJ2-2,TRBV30,ACSTGTANTGELF